The clone carrying this T cell receptor gamma chain was seen a handful of times. Its antigen is still unknown. This specimen comes from a study of Vδ1+ human thymocytes. The template was reverse-transcribed extracted RNA. Multiplex PCR used pooled V-gene forward primers and a constant-region reverse primer to amplify CDR3s. TCRdb reran clone calling via CATT on the multiplex PCR reads. The data show tens of thousands of gamma-chain clones, 20% seen once. Germline CDR1 and CDR2: VTNTFY and YDVSTARD (reference sequence). V was pared by 2 bases and J by 0 bases, with 4 bases of the junction left unmatched. CDR3 length: 14 residues. General study results and limits: Thymic TRG and TRD repertoires appeared highly polyclonal.

This TCR came from a girl in the first two years of life who had congenital heart surgery. The sequenced sample was Vdelta1+ gamma-delta thymocytes from the thymus. Subset meaning: FACS-sorted CD3+ TCRalphabeta- TCRVdelta1+ TCRVdelta2- thymocytes. This chain joins TRGV3 and TRGJ1 or TRGJ2. Written as DNA, the CDR3 is TGTGCCACCTGGGACACACGGAATTATTATAAGAAACTCTTT. Protein: CATWDTRNYYKKLF.